These 28 T cell receptor beta chains came from one sample sequenced in a study of response to subunit inactivated influenza vaccine. TCRdb analysed the RT-PCR reads with MiXCR anew, one entry per CDR3 protein. The sample has around 200,000 distinct CDR3 sequences, approximately 8.7% seen once. The sequencing used non-naive T cells sorted from PBMCs, collected on the day of vaccination. The receptor set was obtained from a man aged 45-65 years who received an inactivated influenza vaccine.

This clonotype was observed at least ten times. The CDR3: CASSSWTLDTGELFF. The CDR3 region has the DNA TGTGCCAGCAGCTCGTGGACTCTAGACACCGGGGAGCTGTTTTTT. The chain is built from TRBV5-6 and TRBJ2-2, with D possibly being TRBD2 (5 bases). Germline CDR1 is SGHDT and CDR2 is YYEEEE. Trimming stripped 3 bases from V and 3 bases from J, with 12 bases between. This CDR3 spans 15 amino acids.

In regard to this clonotype: A read error may produce the germline difference seen at one junction end. The chain has TRBV10-3 and TRBJ1-5; D is unresolved. CDR3 length equals 17 residues. Germline CDR1 reads ENHRY; CDR2 reads SYGVKD. In DNA, the CDR3 is TGTGTCATCAGTGAGTCGAAGCAGGCGAATAGCAATCAGCCCCAGCATTTT. Translation gives CVISESKQANSNQPQHF.

The chain has TRBV12-3 or TRBV12-4 and TRBJ2-3, with 8 bases that match TRBD2. This CDR3 contains 15 residues. J lost 1 base, V lost 6 bases, and 6 bases had no gene match. CDR3 in amino acids: CASRRNGGGTDTQYF. CDR3 DNA sequence: TGTGCCAGCAGGCGTAACGGGGGGGGCACAGATACGCAGTATTTT.

The V and J genes are TRBV28 and TRBJ1-6; D might be TRBD1 (5 bases). CDR1 is MDHEN, CDR2 SYDVKM, per germline. The CDR3 has 15 amino acids. Trimming left V 0 bases short and J 5 bases short, with 8 bases between. The CDR3 DNA reads TGTGCCAGCAGTTTATGGGGACGGAATAATTCACCCCTCCACTTT. Its protein is CASSLWGRNNSPLHF.

This clonotype was recorded many times. The rearrangement uses TRBV5-5 and TRBJ1-3, with no clear D. With 7 bases removed from V and 6 bases from J, the gap between germline ends came to 11 bases. The CDR3 is made up of 12 amino acids. The germline V gene encodes CDR1 SGHKS and CDR2 YYEKEE (reference sequence). CDR3 amino acids: CASSLPENTIYF. CDR3 sequence (DNA): TGTGCCAGCTCACTCCCGGAAAACACCATATATTTT. The full variable domain, in which reference TRBV5-5 and TRBJ1-3 provide the parts outside the CDR3, is DAGVTQSPTHLIKTRGQQVTLRCSPISGHKSVSWYQQVLGQGPQFIFQYYEKEERGRGNFPDRFSARQFPNYSSELNVNALLLGDSALYLCASSLPENTIYFGEGSWLTVV.

The chain carries TRBV20-1 and TRBJ2-7; D is possibly TRBD2 (6 bases). The CDR3 has 11 amino acids. CDR1 and CDR2 from the germline V gene are DFQATT and SNEGSKA (reference sequence). Deletions cut 7 bases from V and 2 bases from J, with 9 bases between. DNA for the CDR3: TGCAGTGTAGCGGAGGCCTACGAGCAGTACTTC. This sequence encodes CSVAEAYEQYF.

In this sample, this clonotype turned up many times. The genes are TRBV5-1 and TRBJ2-6; D gene unclear. This CDR3 is built from 17 residues. V lost 1 base, J lost 0 bases, and 11 bases lay in between. CDR1 and CDR2 (germline): SGHRS, YFSETQ. The CDR3 spells CASSLFGRNSGANVLTF. Here the CDR3 DNA reads TGCGCCAGCAGCTTGTTTGGACGGAACTCTGGGGCCAACGTCCTGACTTTC.

The rearrangement links TRBV3-1 to TRBJ2-7, with 10 nucleotides matching TRBD2. CDR3 length equals 17 residues. V shed 4 bases, J shed 2 bases, and the junction held 11 bases outside the gene matches. Per germline, CDR1 LGHDT and CDR2 YNNKEL (reference sequence). CDR3 in amino acids: CASSPIVRAGGPYEQYF. In nucleotides, the CDR3 is TGTGCCAGCAGCCCCATCGTCAGAGCGGGAGGGCCCTACGAGCAGTACTTC.

This clonotype was recorded a few times. The chain is built from TRBV3-1 and TRBJ1-1, with 11 nucleotides matching TRBD1. The ends lost 5 bases at V and 11 bases at J; junction bases unmatched: 4. This CDR3 is 12 amino acids long. In germline, CDR1 is LGHDT, CDR2 YNNKEL (reference sequence). The CDR3 bases are TGTGCCAGCAGCAGACGGGACAGGGGGGCTTTCTTT. Amino acids: CASSRRDRGAFF.

The V and J genes are TRBV5-4 and TRBJ2-2; 7 bases are a match to TRBD1. Per germline, CDR1 SGHNT and CDR2 YYREEE (reference sequence). This CDR3 is built from 15 residues. V dropped 4 bases and J dropped 4; count of bases not matched to a gene: 7. CDR3: CASSRGAGGTGELFF. In DNA form, the CDR3 reads TGTGCCAGCAGCAGAGGCGCAGGGGGCACCGGGGAGCTGTTTTTT.

The J gene is TRBJ2-2, the V gene TRBV6-5; D uncertain. From germline, CDR1 is MNHEY and CDR2 SVGAGI. There are 12 residues in the CDR3. V was clipped by 3 bases and J by 7 bases, with 6 bases between them. The CDR3 nucleotides are TGTGCCAGCAGTTATATCGGCGGGGAGCTGTTTTTT. Encoded protein: CASSYIGGELFF.

The chain joins TRBV6-1 to TRBJ2-7; 13 nucleotides match TRBD2. Germline V lookup: CDR1 MNHNS, CDR2 SASEGT. This CDR3 has 15 amino acids. Trimming removed 4 bases from V and 6 bases from J; junction bases left unmatched: 6. The CDR3 is CASSVGLAGALEQYF. DNA of the CDR3: TGTGCCAGCAGTGTCGGACTAGCGGGGGCCCTCGAGCAGTACTTC.

This clonotype has just a few counts. The genes are TRBV3-1 and TRBJ2-5; D gene unclear. This CDR3 comprises 15 residues. V was trimmed by 4 bases and J by 4 bases, leaving 16 bases between them. Germline assignment: CDR1 LGHDT and CDR2 YNNKEL (reference sequence). In nucleotides, the CDR3 is TGTGCCAGCAGCCCGACGGGTTTACCCCGAGAGACCCAGTACTTC. Residues: CASSPTGLPRETQYF.

This clonotype was detected many times. The rearrangement joins TRBV2 to TRBJ1-5, with D possibly being TRBD1 (6 bases). Germline V gene lookup returns CDR1 SNHLY and CDR2 FYNNEI. The CDR3 is made up of 17 amino acids. V was cut by 5 bases and J by 0 bases, with 17 bases left in between. The CDR3 DNA reads as TGTGCCAGCAGTTTTGGGGGCAGGGGCTATAGCAATCAGCCCCAGCATTTT. Amino acids: CASSFGGRGYSNQPQHF. Full variable domain (missing parts from reference TRBV2 and TRBJ1-5): EPEVTQTPSHQVTQMGQEVILRCVPISNHLYFYWYRQILGQKVEFLVSFYNNEISEKSEIFDDQFSVERPDGSNFTLKIRSTKLEDSAMYFCASSFGGRGYSNQPQHFGDGTRLSIL.

In this sample, this clonotype turned up many times. V gene TRBV7-8 combines with J gene TRBJ2-5, with TRBD2 matching over 9 bases. This CDR3 region has 14 residues. Germline loops: CDR1 SGHVS, CDR2 FQNEAQ. V lost 6 bases, J lost 4 bases, and 6 bases stayed unmatched. CDR3 nucleotides: TGTGCCAGCAGGCTTAGCGGGAGATCAGAGACCCAGTACTTC. It is translated as CASRLSGRSETQYF. Full variable domain (remainder filled in from reference TRBV7-8 and TRBJ2-5): GAGVSQSPRYKVAKRGQDVALRCDPISGHVSLFWYQQALGQGPEFLTYFQNEAQLDKSGLPSDRFFAERPEGSVSTLKIQRTQQEDSAVYLCASRLSGRSETQYFGPGTRLLVL.

The sample holds many counts of this clonotype. The rearrangement joins TRBV6-1 to TRBJ2-3; no clear D. Germline-derived CDR1 and CDR2 are MNHNS and SASEGT. This CDR3 is built from 14 residues. V was trimmed by 0 bases and J by 0 bases, leaving 4 bases between them. CDR3 amino acids: CASSEAGSTDTQYF. The CDR3 nucleotides are TGTGCCAGCAGTGAAGCGGGCAGCACAGATACGCAGTATTTT.

The chain has TRBV6-2 or TRBV6-3 and TRBJ2-7; D might be TRBD1 (6 bases). V dropped 7 bases and J dropped 2 bases, with 15 bases sitting between them. The CDR3 loop spans 14 amino acids. Germline CDR1 reads MNHEY; CDR2 reads SVGEGT. The CDR3 sequence is CASNLQGWAYEQYF. In DNA, the CDR3 is TGTGCCAGCAACCTACAGGGTTGGGCCTACGAGCAGTACTTC.

This clonotype was seen ten or more times. This chain joins TRBV18 and TRBJ2-7; TRBD1 is a possible D gene (6 bases). There are 16 residues in the CDR3. V was shortened by 0 bases and J by 0 bases, with 12 bases between the two germline ends. CDR1 is KGHSH, CDR2 LQKENI, per germline. The CDR3 bases are TGTGCCAGCTCACCACCGAGGTTGGGGGCCTCCTACGAGCAGTACTTC. Protein product: CASSPPRLGASYEQYF.

V is TRBV30 and J is TRBJ1-1; D is uncertain. The CDR3 is 14 amino acids. The germline CDR1 and CDR2 sequences are GTSNPN and SVGIG (reference sequence). Trimming left V 0 bases short and J 1 base short, with 9 bases between. The CDR3 sequence is CAWSVNSWNTEAFF. The CDR3 coding sequence is TGTGCCTGGAGTGTAAACAGCTGGAACACTGAAGCTTTCTTT.

This clonotype was seen a handful of times. The gene calls are TRBV6-5 and TRBJ2-7; D perhaps matches TRBD2 (6 bases). The V gene's germline CDR1 is MNHEY and CDR2 SVGAGI. The V and J ends lost 2 bases and 2 bases respectively, with 10 bases between them. The CDR3 spans 14 residues. CDR3 amino acids: CASSYGGETYEQYF. CDR3 nucleotides: TGTGCCAGCAGTTACGGCGGGGAAACCTACGAGCAGTACTTC.

This clonotype was seen more than once but under ten times. The chain joins TRBV7-2 to TRBJ2-5; 12 nucleotides match TRBD2. V was clipped by 5 bases and J by 2 bases; unmatched bases: 3. The CDR3 extends over 15 amino acids. CDR1 and CDR2 from the germline V gene are SGHTA and FQGNSA. The CDR3 here is CASSRTSGEQETQYF. Written as DNA, the CDR3 is TGTGCCAGCAGCCGGACTAGCGGGGAGCAAGAGACCCAGTACTTC.

This clonotype was observed a handful of times. The chain recombines TRBV3-1 with TRBJ2-7; weak D call: TRBD1 (5 bases). V was shortened by 4 bases and J by 2 bases, with 9 bases between the two germline ends. The CDR3 has 13 amino acids. Germline CDR1 and CDR2: LGHDT and YNNKEL (reference sequence). CDR3 bases: TGTGCCAGCAGCCCCAGGGCCCCCTACGAGCAGTACTTC. Translating gives CASSPRAPYEQYF.

In this sample, this clonotype turned up a few times. The genes are TRBV4-3 and TRBJ2-5, with no clear D. The CDR3 contains 13 residues. Trimming took off 0 bases at V and 4 bases at J, with 6 bases between the two ends. Germline V gene lookup returns CDR1 LGHNA and CDR2 YSLEER. The CDR3 nucleotides are TGCGCCAGCAGCCAAGAAATCAGAGAGACCCAGTACTTC. Translated: CASSQEIRETQYF.

The V and J genes are TRBV29-1 and TRBJ1-1, with D tentatively TRBD1 (5 bases). This CDR3 region has 14 residues. Trimming cost V 7 bases and J 1 base, with 16 bases left between them. Germline V gene sequence: CDR1 SQVTM, CDR2 ANQGSEA. The CDR3 loop reads CSGAPGLTNTEAFF. The CDR3 DNA reads TGCAGCGGGGCTCCGGGACTAACGAACACTGAAGCTTTCTTT.

This chain uses TRBV20-1 with TRBJ1-1; possible D gene TRBD1, 5 bases. Germline lookup yields CDR1 DFQATT and CDR2 SNEGSKA (reference sequence). The CDR3 is 14 residues long. V shed 5 bases and J shed 5 bases, with 18 bases lying between them. CDR3 sequence reads: CSARTRGGRTEAFF. CDR3 coding DNA: TGCAGTGCTCGCACCCGGGGGGGGAGGACTGAAGCTTTCTTT.

This clonotype was counted at least ten times. V is TRBV29-1 and J is TRBJ2-1; 9 bases line up with TRBD2. The trim removed 7 bases at V and 15 bases at J, leaving 13 bases unmatched. Germline V gene data show CDR1 as SQVTM and CDR2 as ANQGSEA. This CDR3 region has 12 residues. CDR3 protein: CSAQTGGGDLFF. The CDR3 DNA reads TGCAGCGCCCAGACTGGCGGGGGGGACCTGTTCTTC.

The table lists this clonotype with many counts. J is TRBJ2-1 and V is TRBV4-2, with 9 bases lining up with TRBD2. The ends lost 4 bases at V and 10 bases at J; junction bases unmatched: 14. This CDR3 is 16 amino acids long. Per the germline V gene, CDR1 is LGHNA and CDR2 is YNFKEQ. The CDR3 bases are TGTGCCAGCAGCCTAACCGGGACTAGCCCTTTCGGGGAGCAGTTCTTC. It is translated as CASSLTGTSPFGEQFF.

This clonotype was detected many times. The genes are TRBV20-1 and TRBJ1-5; D call uncertain. Germline V lookup: CDR1 DFQATT, CDR2 SNEGSKA (reference sequence). CDR3 size: 12 residues. Trimming removed 6 bases from V and 5 bases from J, with 11 bases in between. CDR3 nucleotide sequence: TGCAGTGCAACAAGACGGTATCAGCCCCAGCATTTT. Its translation: CSATRRYQPQHF.